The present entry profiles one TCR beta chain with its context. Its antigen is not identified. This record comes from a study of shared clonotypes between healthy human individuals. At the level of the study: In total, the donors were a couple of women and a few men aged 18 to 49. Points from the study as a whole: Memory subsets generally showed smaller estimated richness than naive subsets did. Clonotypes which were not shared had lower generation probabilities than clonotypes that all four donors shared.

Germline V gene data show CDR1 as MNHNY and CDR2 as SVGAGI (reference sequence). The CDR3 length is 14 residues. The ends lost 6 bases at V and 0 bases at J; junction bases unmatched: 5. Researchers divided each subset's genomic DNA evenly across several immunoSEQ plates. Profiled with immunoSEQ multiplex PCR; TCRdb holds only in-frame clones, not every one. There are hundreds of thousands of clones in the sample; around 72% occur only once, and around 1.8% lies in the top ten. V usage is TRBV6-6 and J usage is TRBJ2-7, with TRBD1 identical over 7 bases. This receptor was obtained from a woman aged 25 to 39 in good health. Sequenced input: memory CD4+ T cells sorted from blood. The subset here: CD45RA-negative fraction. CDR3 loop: CASSDRAASYEQYF. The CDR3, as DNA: TGTGCCAGCAGCGACAGGGCAGCCTCCTACGAGCAGTACTTC.